What follows describes a single T cell receptor (beta chain). What it recognizes is unknown. Autoimmune disease history or systemic immunosuppression excluded patients. TCRdb's copy holds only in-frame clones and misses some; the assay was immunoSEQ multiplex PCR. Here the sample spans more than 60,000 clones, over 75% being singletons. The data were obtained in a study of OX40 agonist ivuxolimab in advanced cancers. Study-wide context: A male proportion of 82.7% was recorded, with mean age 60 years and range roughly 20 to 90.

Germline CDR1 GTSNPN, CDR2 SVGIG (reference sequence). This CDR3 comprises 15 residues. V shed 2 bases, J shed 4 bases, and the junction held 7 bases outside the gene matches. The study's findings and limits: The study observed clonal expansion of CD4+ and CD8+ blood T cells by week 6 at 0.1 to 3.0 mg/kg. Certain nonresponders additionally had low normalized T-cell clonal expansion.

The receptor comes from an adult with an advanced solid tumor such as melanoma, head and neck, liver or kidney cancer. The rearrangement joins TRBV30 to TRBJ2-3; 9 nucleotides match TRBD1. This material consisted of CD4+ or CD8+ T cells sorted from blood, taken in a trial of the OX40 agonist ivuxolimab. For the CDR3, the DNA is TGTGCCTGGAGTCCGGGACAGGGTCCTTCAGATACGCAGTATTTT. Protein: CAWSPGQGPSDTQYF. Variable domain in full (rest from reference TRBV30 and TRBJ2-3): SQTIHQWPATLVQPVGSPLSLECTVEGTSNPNLYWYRQAAGRGLQLLFYSVGIGQISSEVPQNLSASRPQDRQFILSSKKLLLSDSGFYLCAWSPGQGPSDTQYFGPGTRLTVL.